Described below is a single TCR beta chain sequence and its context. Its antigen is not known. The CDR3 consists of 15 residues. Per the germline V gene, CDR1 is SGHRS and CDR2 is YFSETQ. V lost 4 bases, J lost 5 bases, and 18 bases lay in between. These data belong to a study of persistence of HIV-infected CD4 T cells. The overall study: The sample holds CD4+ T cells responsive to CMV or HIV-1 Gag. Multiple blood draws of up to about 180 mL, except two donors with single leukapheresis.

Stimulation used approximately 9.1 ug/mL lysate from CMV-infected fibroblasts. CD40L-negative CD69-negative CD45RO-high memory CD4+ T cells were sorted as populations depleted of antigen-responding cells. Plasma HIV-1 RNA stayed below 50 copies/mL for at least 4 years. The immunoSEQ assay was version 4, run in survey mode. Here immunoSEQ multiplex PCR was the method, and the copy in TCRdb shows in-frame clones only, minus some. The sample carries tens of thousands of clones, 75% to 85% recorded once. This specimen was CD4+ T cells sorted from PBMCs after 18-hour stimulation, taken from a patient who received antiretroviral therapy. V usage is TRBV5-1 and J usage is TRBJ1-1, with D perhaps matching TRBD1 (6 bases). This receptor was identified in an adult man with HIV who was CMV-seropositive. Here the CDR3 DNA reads TGCGCCAGCAGCCGGACAGTGGGGTTTAATACTGAAGCTTTCTTT. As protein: CASSRTVGFNTEAFF.